Presented here are 5 T cell receptor beta chains from one specimen sequenced in a study of a mutant IDH1 vaccine in newly diagnosed glioma. Assay used: immunoSEQ multiplex PCR; TCRdb lists only in-frame clones, some missing. The profile covers tens of thousands of clones, with 82% appearing a single time and over 3% taken by the ten largest. Specified time point: week 5, during vaccination. The vaccine gave 300 ug of a 20-mer mutant IDH1 peptide subcutaneously per dose. The antigens these receptors bind are not known. The sample was PBMCs, taken from a glioma patient whose treatment included an IDH1 peptide vaccine. The receptors come from a woman aged 18 to 35 with glioma. Some clones in this sample may be carry-over from other donors' samples.

V and J are TRBV5-1 and TRBJ1-5; 10 bases match TRBD1. Trimming removed 4 bases from V and 5 bases from J; junction bases left unmatched: 6. The CDR3 sequence is 15 residues long. Germline V gene data show CDR1 as SGHRS and CDR2 as YFSETQ. CDR3: CASSPHGTGDQPQHF. The CDR3 DNA reads TGCGCCAGCAGCCCCCACGGGACAGGGGATCAGCCCCAGCATTTT.

The chain carries TRBV12-5 and TRBJ1-2, with a possible D match to TRBD1 (5 bases). Trimming left V 0 bases short and J 0 bases short, with 17 bases between. Germline values: CDR1 LGHNT, CDR2 FRNRAP. This CDR3 contains 18 residues. CDR3 DNA sequence: TGTGCTAGTGGTTTGGTACGGGGCGCGGACATCGCTAACTATGGCTACACCTTC. Amino acids: CASGLVRGADIANYGYTF. Full variable domain (remainder filled in from reference TRBV12-5 and TRBJ1-2): DARVTQTPRHKVTEMGQEVTMRCQPILGHNTVFWYRQTMMQGLELLAYFRNRAPLDDSGMPKDRFSAEMPDATLATLKIQPSEPRDSAVYFCASGLVRGADIANYGYTFGSGTRLTVV.

The rearrangement uses TRBV9 and TRBJ1-2; no firm D call. This CDR3 region has 15 residues. Germline V gene lookup returns CDR1 SGDLS and CDR2 YYNGEE. V was pared by 0 bases and J by 2 bases, with 11 bases between. The CDR3 sequence is CASSVAVAANYGYTF. CDR3 coding DNA: TGTGCCAGCAGCGTAGCGGTGGCTGCGAACTATGGCTACACCTTC.

This sequence joins TRBV6-1 and TRBJ1-1; D call uncertain. The CDR3 is 14 residues long. Deletions cut 4 bases from V and 4 bases from J, with 13 bases between. Germline V gene lookup returns CDR1 MNHNS and CDR2 SASEGT. The CDR3 coding sequence is TGTGCCAGCAGTGTTGTCAGCCTGGGCACTGAAGCTTTCTTT. Its protein product is CASSVVSLGTEAFF.

Remarks on this clone: A much larger clone differs by one base, so this may be a read error. This rearrangement joins TRBV5-6 to TRBJ1-4, with D unclear. V lost 0 bases and J 9 bases, leaving 15 bases between the germline ends. The germline V gene has CDR1 SGHDT and CDR2 YYEEEE. The CDR3 runs 15 residues. CDR3 sequence: CASSLEISGKQKLFF. As DNA, the CDR3 is TGTGCCAGCAGCTTGGAAATCTCCGGGAAGCAAAAACTGTTTTTT.